A selection of T cell receptor beta chains follows, all from one sample in a study of T cell repertoires in cytomegalovirus infection. TCRdb used MiXCR to reprocess the reads, holding one entry per CDR3 protein. The sample has some 800,000 distinct CDR3 sequences, 32% seen once. Antigen specificity for these receptors is unknown. The material sequenced was cultured CD8+ T cells from PBMCs, taken from culture after CMV antigen stimulation. These receptors all stem from a human donor in good health (CMV status not recorded). Some clones in this sample may be carry-over from other donors' samples. Each CDR3 is given without its conserved first and last residue. Only some rows state a clone size, as once, few, many or a class for expanded clones.

V gene | clone size | CDR3 protein
TRBV7-6 | many | ASSPTGTGNNEQF
TRBV12-3/TRBV12-4 | few | ASEERGSNEQF
TRBV7-9 | - | ASSLRQGGGNTIY
TRBV7-9 | many | ASSPPIGPNTGELF
TRBV7-9 | once | ASTPGPTGREQF
TRBV6-6 | - | ASSSKREGNTEAF
TRBV7-9 | - | ASSLKARNQETQY
TRBV11-1 | few | ASSLAGQRGYGYT
TRBV10-1 | few | ASSESDIAGTDTQY
TRBV27 | - | ASSLGDRRTYEQY
TRBV15 | - | ATSTGATNEKLF
TRBV7-8 | many | ASSSSRIAGVGETQY
TRBV12-3/TRBV12-4 | few | ASSLWVKETQY
TRBV27 | - | ASSPELARDEQF